Listed here are 32 T cell receptor beta chains from one sample, sequenced in a study of patients and donors after allogeneic stem cell transplantation. Each CDR3 protein is one row after TCRdb ran MiXCR on the RT-PCR reads. The sample yields around 9,900 distinct CDR3 sequences, roughly 5.9% seen once. Material: blood, either unsorted or a sorted T cell fraction (not recorded which). Receptors were obtained from a human donor who was either an allogeneic HSCT recipient or a stem cell or donor lymphocyte infusion donor (not recorded which). It is not recorded whose cells these are; they may come from a transplant donor.

CDR3 amino acids: CASSLVMSEQYF. The CDR3 coding sequence is TGTGCCAGCAGTTTAGTTATGAGCGAGCAGTACTTC. The chain links TRBV28 to TRBJ2-7; D not certain. Germline-derived CDR1 and CDR2 are MDHEN and SYDVKM. The CDR3 is made up of 12 amino acids. Trimming stripped 2 bases from V and 6 bases from J, with 8 bases between.

This chain joins TRBV4-3 and TRBJ1-1, with TRBD1 as a possible D gene (5 bases). V lost 1 base and J 5 bases, leaving 17 bases between the germline ends. The CDR3 contains 16 residues. Germline V gene lookup returns CDR1 LGHNA and CDR2 YSLEER. The CDR3 DNA is TGCGCCAGCAGCCAAGCCCCAGGGATGAGAGGAACTGAAGCTTTCTTT. This encodes CASSQAPGMRGTEAFF.

This clonotype has a count of ten or more. The rearrangement links TRBV12-3 or TRBV12-4 to TRBJ1-5; possibly TRBD1 for D (5 bases). The CDR3 is made up of 15 amino acids. V shed 4 bases and J shed 0 bases, with 10 bases lying between them. The CDR3 loop reads CASSYGHLSNQPQHF. In DNA, the CDR3 is TGTGCCAGCAGTTATGGACACCTTAGCAATCAGCCCCAGCATTTT.

This clonotype has at least ten counts. The chain is built from TRBV12-3 or TRBV12-4 and TRBJ2-1, with D maybe TRBD2 (7 bases). CDR3 length equals 13 residues. Trimming cost V 5 bases and J 9 bases, with 14 bases left between them. CDR3 sequence reads: CASSPLGGGEQFF. DNA of the CDR3: TGTGCCAGCAGTCCATTAGGGGGGGGTGAGCAGTTCTTC.

The table lists this clonotype with many counts. This chain connects TRBV7-8 to TRBJ2-7, with D perhaps being TRBD1 or TRBD2 (5 bases each). This CDR3 contains 14 residues. Germline V gene data show CDR1 as SGHVS and CDR2 as FQNEAQ. Trimming took off 5 bases at V and 3 bases at J, with 14 bases between the two ends. The CDR3 reads CASSLRGENYEQYF. The CDR3 DNA reads as TGTGCCAGCAGCCTAAGAGGGGAGAACTACGAGCAGTACTTC.

The rearrangement links TRBV28 to TRBJ1-1; 9 nucleotides match TRBD1. CDR3 length equals 14 residues. V gave up 8 bases and J gave up 0 bases; unmatched junction bases: 4. CDR1 and CDR2 (germline): MDHEN, SYDVKM. CDR3 sequence reads: CASRGQGLNTEAFF. CDR3 in DNA: TGTGCCAGCCGGGGACAGGGATTGAACACTGAAGCTTTCTTT.

In its sample, this clonotype ranks as large (0.1 to 1%). The V gene is TRBV6-6, the J gene TRBJ1-1; D ambiguous. This CDR3 has 14 amino acids. Germline assignment: CDR1 MNHNY and CDR2 SVGAGI (reference sequence). V dropped 2 bases and J dropped 0 bases, with 7 bases sitting between them. CDR3 residues: CASSYETMNTEAFF. The CDR3 DNA reads as TGTGCCAGCAGTTACGAGACCATGAACACTGAAGCTTTCTTT.

The table lists this clonotype with many counts. The CDR3 protein is CASSSGGDGYTF. DNA for the CDR3: TGTGCCAGCAGCTCCGGCGGGGATGGCTACACCTTC. V usage is TRBV11-2 and J usage is TRBJ1-2; no definite D call. This CDR3 is built from 12 residues. Trimming removed 4 bases at V and 6 bases at J, with 9 bases between. Germline CDR1 SGHAT, CDR2 FQNNGV. The whole variable domain, filled in from reference TRBV11-2 and TRBJ1-2, reads EAGVAQSPRYKIIEKRQSVAFWCNPISGHATLYWYQQILGQGPKLLIQFQNNGVVDDSQLPKDRFSAERLKGVDSTLKIQPAKLEDSAVYLCASSSGGDGYTFGSGTRLTVV.

This clonotype was counted ten times or more. This sequence joins TRBV5-1 and TRBJ2-2; no reliable D call. This CDR3 is built from 12 residues. In germline, CDR1 is SGHRS, CDR2 YFSETQ. V dropped 2 bases and J dropped 6 bases, with 5 bases sitting between them. In nucleotides, the CDR3 is TGCGCCAGCAGCTTAGACTCCGGGGAGCTGTTTTTT. It yields the protein CASSLDSGELFF. Drawing the rest from reference TRBV5-1 and TRBJ2-2, the complete variable domain is KAGVTQTPRYLIKTRGQQVTLSCSPISGHRSVSWYQQTPGQGLQFLFEYFSETQRNKGNFPGRFSGRQFSNSRSEMNVSTLELGDSALYLCASSLDSGELFFGEGSRLTVL.

Only a few counts were recorded for this clonotype. This chain joins TRBV6-5 and TRBJ2-1, with D possibly matching TRBD1 (5 bases). CDR3 length equals 14 residues. The ends were cut back, 2 bases at V and 9 bases at J, with 14 bases in the middle. Germline CDR1 MNHEY, CDR2 SVGAGI. This CDR3 is CASSYDSVTVEQFF. The CDR3 DNA sequence: TGTGCCAGCAGTTACGACAGCGTAACCGTTGAGCAGTTCTTC.

This clonotype showed up many times. This chain joins TRBV3-1 and TRBJ2-1; weak D call: TRBD2 (5 bases). V was cut by 0 bases and J by 3 bases, with 21 bases left in between. Germline CDR1 is LGHDT and CDR2 is YNNKEL (reference sequence). This CDR3 is built from 19 residues. The CDR3 region has the DNA TGTGCCAGCAGCCAAGATCTTTATGTTGGCGGCGGGTTCTACAATGAGCAGTTCTTC. Its protein is CASSQDLYVGGGFYNEQFF.

This clonotype was found many times. The chain has TRBV12-3 or TRBV12-4 and TRBJ2-7; 9 bases map to TRBD2. The CDR3 has 14 amino acids. V lost 6 bases and J lost 6; bases outside the gene matches: 9. The chain's CDR3 is CASRKAGGGIEQYF. CDR3 DNA sequence: TGTGCCAGCAGGAAAGCGGGAGGTGGGATCGAGCAGTACTTC.

In its sample, this clonotype was seen many times. V usage is TRBV7-2 and J usage is TRBJ2-1; 7 bases line up with TRBD2. The CDR3 contains 11 residues. The germline CDR1 and CDR2 sequences are SGHTA and FQGNSA. Trimming at V came to 3 bases and at J to 13 bases, leaving 3 bases not matched to a gene. CDR3 protein: CASSFLADQFF. CDR3 DNA sequence: TGTGCCAGCAGCTTCCTAGCGGATCAGTTCTTC.

The chain uses TRBV7-6 and TRBJ2-1, with D perhaps assigned TRBD1 or TRBD2 (5 bases each). The CDR3 is 14 residues long. The germline CDR1 and CDR2 sequences are SGHVS and FNYEAQ. V dropped 5 bases and J dropped 3 bases, with 11 bases sitting between them. This CDR3 reads CASSPRGHYNEQFF. The CDR3 DNA reads TGTGCCAGCAGCCCGAGGGGCCACTACAATGAGCAGTTCTTC.

This clonotype was observed at least ten times. The CDR3 nucleotides are TGTGCCAGCAGTGTGGACAGATCAAGCAATCAGCCCCAGCATTTT. This codes for CASSVDRSSNQPQHF. The rearrangement uses TRBV6-1 and TRBJ1-5; perhaps TRBD1 as D (6 bases). The CDR3 contains 15 residues. Germline CDR1 MNHNS, CDR2 SASEGT. V gave up 4 bases and J gave up 1 base, with 11 bases separating them.

This clonotype was seen many times. The genes are TRBV3-1 and TRBJ1-4; D is possibly TRBD1 (5 bases). The CDR3 sequence is 14 residues long. Germline assignment: CDR1 LGHDT and CDR2 YNNKEL (reference sequence). The V end was cut by 2 bases, the J end by 5 bases, with 9 bases between. CDR3 loop: CASSQYGANEKLFF. DNA of the CDR3: TGTGCCAGCAGCCAATATGGGGCCAATGAAAAACTGTTTTTT.

The chain uses TRBV21-1 and TRBJ2-5. TRBV21-1 is an annotated pseudogene. This CDR3 spans 16 amino acids. DNA for the CDR3: TGTGCCAGCAGCGTAAGGAGATTTTTGTACCAAGAGACCCAGTACTTC. As protein: CASSVRRFLYQETQYF.

In its sample, this clonotype was seen many times. V is TRBV11-2 and J is TRBJ1-1, with 8 bases aligning to TRBD1. The CDR3 spans 16 residues. Looked up from germline, CDR1 is SGHAT and CDR2 is FQNNGV. The ends lost 8 bases at V and 0 bases at J; junction bases unmatched: 11. The CDR3, as DNA: TGTGCCAGCGAAACCTACGGGACAGGCATGAACACTGAAGCTTTCTTT. Translating it yields CASETYGTGMNTEAFF. Full variable domain (outside the CDR3, taken from reference TRBV11-2 and TRBJ1-1): EAGVAQSPRYKIIEKRQSVAFWCNPISGHATLYWYQQILGQGPKLLIQFQNNGVVDDSQLPKDRFSAERLKGVDSTLKIQPAKLEDSAVYLCASETYGTGMNTEAFFGQGTRLTVV.

This clonotype was recorded many times. The chain links TRBV28 to TRBJ1-5, with D possibly TRBD1 on 5 matching bases. The germline V gene encodes CDR1 MDHEN and CDR2 SYDVKM. V was clipped by 1 base and J by 9 bases, with 7 bases between them. This CDR3 is 12 amino acids long. The CDR3 DNA is TGTGCCAGCAGTTTATCGGGGCGGCCCCAGCATTTT. Residues: CASSLSGRPQHF.

In its sample, this clonotype was seen a few times. The rearrangement joins TRBV16 to TRBJ2-7; 8 positions match TRBD2. The CDR3 sequence is 20 residues long. With V trimmed by 4 bases and J by 2 bases, 22 bases remained unmatched. Germline V gene data show CDR1 as KGHSY and CDR2 as FQNENV. Here the CDR3 DNA reads TGTGCCAGCAGCCCTAATACCCGGAGGGGCCTAGCGGGCCAGACCTACGAGCAGTACTTC. It translates to CASSPNTRRGLAGQTYEQYF.

In its sample, this clonotype was seen many times. The V gene is TRBV6-2 or TRBV6-3, the J gene TRBJ2-2; D possibly corresponds to TRBD1 (6 bases). In germline, CDR1 is MNHEY, CDR2 SVGEGT. The CDR3 is 14 amino acids. The V and J ends lost 7 bases and 0 bases respectively, with 9 bases between them. The CDR3 loop is CASKGTTNTGELFF. The CDR3 bases are TGTGCCAGCAAGGGGACAACGAACACCGGGGAGCTGTTTTTT.

This clonotype has a handful of counts. The rearrangement joins TRBV6-1 to TRBJ2-7; D is unresolved. Per the germline V gene, CDR1 is MNHNS and CDR2 is SASEGT. The CDR3 totals 11 residues. Trimming cost V 10 bases and J 4 bases, with 11 bases left between them. This CDR3 reads CATGFLYEQYF. CDR3 bases: TGTGCCACTGGGTTCCTTTACGAGCAGTACTTC.

This clonotype was recorded at least ten times. The genes are TRBV20-1 and TRBJ1-6; D call uncertain. V dropped 6 bases and J dropped 9 bases, with 21 bases sitting between them. Germline V gene sequence: CDR1 DFQATT, CDR2 SNEGSKA (reference sequence). CDR3 length: 15 amino acids. This CDR3 is CSAPTPVNPSSPLHF. In DNA form, the CDR3 reads TGCAGTGCCCCTACTCCGGTCAACCCGTCTTCACCCCTCCACTTT.

This clonotype was detected only a few times. This chain links TRBV6-2 or TRBV6-3 with TRBJ2-2, with 9 bases that match TRBD2. CDR3 length equals 18 residues. Trimming at V came to 6 bases and at J to 5 bases, leaving 16 bases not matched to a gene. Germline V gene sequence: CDR1 MNHEY, CDR2 SVGEGT. As DNA, the CDR3 is TGTGCCAGCAGGGTGCTGGGCCTAGCGGGAAGGGGAACCGGGGAGCTGTTTTTT. It codes for CASRVLGLAGRGTGELFF.

The sample holds many counts of this clonotype. V usage is TRBV7-2 and J usage is TRBJ2-1, with 9 nucleotides matching TRBD1. V shed 5 bases and J 7 bases; nucleotides not matched to a gene: 9. The CDR3 is made up of 15 amino acids. Germline CDR1 and CDR2: SGHTA and FQGNSA. CDR3 sequence reads: CASSPPGQGQNEQFF. CDR3 DNA sequence: TGTGCCAGCAGCCCACCGGGACAGGGTCAAAATGAGCAGTTCTTC.

This chain links TRBV20-1 with TRBJ2-7; no clear D. The V gene lost 3 bases and the J gene lost 4 bases, with 7 bases spanning the gap. Germline V lookup: CDR1 DFQATT, CDR2 SNEGSKA (reference sequence). The CDR3 totals 11 residues. DNA of the CDR3: TGCAGTGCTAGCCTCGTATACGAGCAGTACTTC. Translating gives CSASLVYEQYF.

This clonotype qualifies as medium-sized. This chain connects TRBV27 to TRBJ1-2; D may be TRBD1 (5 bases). The CDR3 has 14 amino acids. Trimming took off 2 bases at V and 3 bases at J, with 10 bases between the two ends. The V gene's germline CDR1 is MNHEY and CDR2 SMNVEV (reference sequence). Here the CDR3 DNA reads TGTGCCAGCAGTTTAAGGGGCAGATACTATGGCTACACCTTC. Its translation: CASSLRGRYYGYTF.

The V and J genes are TRBV7-2 and TRBJ2-4; 7 positions match TRBD1. The CDR3 runs 16 residues. Germline values: CDR1 SGHTA, CDR2 FQGNSA. J was trimmed by 6 bases and V by 1 base; bases with no gene match: 9. CDR3 in amino acids: CASSLGRGGWGNIQYF. In DNA form, the CDR3 reads TGTGCCAGCAGCTTAGGGCGAGGGGGCTGGGGAAACATTCAGTACTTC.

This clonotype has a count of ten or more. The chain is built from TRBV7-9 and TRBJ1-2; D not certain. The germline V gene has CDR1 SEHNR and CDR2 FQNEAQ (reference sequence). Trimming cost V 7 bases and J 7 bases, with 13 bases left between them. The CDR3 sequence is 12 residues long. The CDR3 region has the DNA TGTGCCAGCACCCTCAGTCGCGGTGGCTACACCTTC. It is translated as CASTLSRGGYTF.

This clonotype is judged medium-sized. V and J are TRBV11-2 and TRBJ1-4; D not resolved. With 1 base removed from V and 1 base from J, the gap between germline ends came to 7 bases. This CDR3 has 15 amino acids. Germline assignment: CDR1 SGHAT and CDR2 FQNNGV. CDR3 amino acids: CASSLAAETNEKLFF. CDR3 bases: TGTGCCAGCAGCTTAGCCGCGGAAACTAATGAAAAACTGTTTTTT.

This clonotype was detected many times. V gene TRBV6-5 combines with J gene TRBJ1-2; a possible D gene is TRBD1 (6 bases). V was cut by 3 bases and J by 6 bases, with 11 bases left in between. The germline V gene has CDR1 MNHEY and CDR2 SVGAGI. CDR3 length: 13 amino acids. As DNA, the CDR3 is TGTGCCAGCAGTTATCAGGGGAGAGATGGCTACACCTTC. It specifies CASSYQGRDGYTF.

This clonotype appeared many times. The chain has TRBV20-1 and TRBJ2-1; D may be TRBD1 (5 bases). The V end lost 6 bases, the J end lost 8 bases, and 8 bases lay between the germline ends. Germline values: CDR1 DFQATT, CDR2 SNEGSKA (reference sequence). The CDR3 totals 10 residues. Here the CDR3 reads CSAGRDEQFF. The CDR3 nucleotides read TGCAGTGCAGGCAGGGATGAGCAGTTCTTC.